This TCR beta chain was observed in a study of blood T cells in healthy people across ages. It was with a sample-barcoded 5' primer and a J-beta primer mix that a second PCR of about 7 to 12 cycles was run. Each sample yielded at least 3 million CDR3-containing paired-end reads. TCRdb used MiXCR to reprocess the 5' RACE reads, holding one entry per CDR3 protein. The sample shows roughly 680,000 distinct CDR3 sequences, 49% of them seen only once. The germline V gene encodes CDR1 SGDLS and CDR2 YYNGEE. This CDR3 comprises 18 residues. In regard to this clonotype: Its antigen is as yet unknown. A read error may produce the germline difference seen at one junction end.

Study-wide results and caveats: Naive T cell percentage showed a strong correlation with the diversity of TCR beta.

The chain joins TRBV9 to TRBJ2-3; D may match TRBD1 or TRBD2 (7 bases each). The specimen was blood. The receptor comes from a woman between 55 and 75 years old in good health. CDR3 bases: TGCGCCAGCAGCGGGACAGTCGAAGGGTTGATTCGTCCGGATACGCAGTATTTT. Its translation is CASSGTVEGLIRPDTQYF.